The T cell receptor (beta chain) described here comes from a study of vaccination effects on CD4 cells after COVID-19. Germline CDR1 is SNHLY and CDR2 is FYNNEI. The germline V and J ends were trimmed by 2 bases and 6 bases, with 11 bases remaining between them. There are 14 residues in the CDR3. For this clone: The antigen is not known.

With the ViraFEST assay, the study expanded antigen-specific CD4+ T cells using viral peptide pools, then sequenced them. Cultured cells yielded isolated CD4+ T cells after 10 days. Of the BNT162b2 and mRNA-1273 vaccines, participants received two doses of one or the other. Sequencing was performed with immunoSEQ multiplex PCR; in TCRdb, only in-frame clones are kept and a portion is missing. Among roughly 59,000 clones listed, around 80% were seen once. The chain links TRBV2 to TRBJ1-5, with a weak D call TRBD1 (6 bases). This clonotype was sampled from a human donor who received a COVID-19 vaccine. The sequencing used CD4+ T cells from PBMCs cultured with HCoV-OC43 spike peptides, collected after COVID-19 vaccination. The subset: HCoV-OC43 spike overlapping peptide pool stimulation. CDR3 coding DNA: TGTGCCAGCAGTGAATGGGTAGGGGGTCAGCCCCAGCATTTT. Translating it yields CASSEWVGGQPQHF. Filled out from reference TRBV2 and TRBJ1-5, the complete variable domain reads EPEVTQTPSHQVTQMGQEVILRCVPISNHLYFYWYRQILGQKVEFLVSFYNNEISEKSEIFDDQFSVERPDGSNFTLKIRSTKLEDSAMYFCASSEWVGGQPQHFGDGTRLSIL.